The clone carrying this TCR beta chain occurred many times. Its antigen is unknown. The related graft donor's blood sample was taken on the day of bone marrow donation. This record belongs to a study of T cells after posttransplantation cyclophosphamide. Study findings and constraints: TRB clonality was highly associated with recipient CMV seropositivity and reactivation.

Profiled with immunoSEQ multiplex PCR; TCRdb holds only in-frame clones, not every one. Altogether roughly 49,000 clones were found in the sample, and no singletons occur. Germline V lookup: CDR1 MNHEY, CDR2 SMNVEV (reference sequence). The CDR3 totals 14 residues. V lost 1 base and J 4 bases, leaving 10 bases between the germline ends. The chain employs TRBV27 and TRBJ1-2, with TRBD1 as a possible D gene (5 bases). Source material: PBMCs. The receptor's source is a middle-aged man in good health, CMV-negative, and a related stem cell transplant donor. The DNA for the CDR3 is TGTGCCAGCAGTTTATTCGGGGGTGCCTATGGCTACACCTTC. This sequence encodes CASSLFGGAYGYTF.